This T cell receptor (beta chain) was found in a study of blood T cell repertoires in COVID-19. For the study at large: T cells, B-cell-depleted T cells, or PBMCs supplied cDNA or gDNA.

The CDR3 is 13 residues long. Germline values: CDR1 WNHNN, CDR2 SYGVQD (reference sequence). Unmatched junction bases numbered 5, after V lost 6 bases and J lost 7 bases. Participants reported their clinical history, and cohort assignment relied on those reports. Original data processing: Amplifying reference gene primers gave estimates of nucleated cell counts. Data came from immunoSEQ multiplex PCR; TCRdb stores just in-frame clones and leaves some out. The V and J calls and clone size are taken from that table; D and trimming were inferred from the DNA. This sample has a few hundred thousand clones; around 88% occur once, and the top ten carry around 5.8%.

The sequence came from a middle-aged woman who had recovered from COVID-19. Material for sequencing was PBMCs or T cells enriched from blood (not recorded which). The gene calls are TRBV10-1 and TRBJ2-1, with 8 positions matching TRBD2. The CDR3 sequence is CASRAGGGNEQFF. CDR3 DNA: TGCGCCAGCAGGGCGGGAGGCGGTAATGAGCAGTTCTTC.